This T cell receptor beta chain emerged from a study of vaccination and CD4 T cells after COVID-19. For the study at large: Convalescent persons amounted to six males plus four females, two of whom were Hispanic.

Concerning this clonotype: The antigen is unknown.

The treatment denotes: approximately nine-day PBMC culture with coronavirus spike peptide pools or control peptides (ViraFEST assay). Per the germline V gene, CDR1 is DFQATT and CDR2 is SNEGSKA (reference sequence). This CDR3 contains 14 residues. The Oncomine TCR Beta short-read assay sequenced DNA from cultured CD4+ T cells. Using its own MiXCR run on the PCR reads, TCRdb lists one record per CDR3 protein. The sample has some 20,000 distinct CDR3 sequences, 67% seen once; the top ten hold roughly 7.5%. General study results and limits: The median proportion of reactive clones detected only post-vaccination in convalescent patients was approximately 90%.

The sequence derives from a human donor who had recovered from COVID-19. This rearrangement joins TRBV20-1 to TRBJ2-7; TRBD2 aligns across 14 bases. The specimen sequenced was CD4+ T cells from blood, cultured in vitro. CDR3 loop: CGGLAGEGSYEQYF. The CDR3 DNA reads as TGCGGGGGACTAGCGGGAGAGGGCTCCTACGAGCAGTACTTC.